The present T cell receptor beta chain was sequenced within a study of blood T cell repertoires in COVID-19. Germline lookup yields CDR1 LNHDA and CDR2 SQIVND (reference sequence). Trimming took 6 bases from V and 7 from J; bases not matched to a gene: 7. The length of the CDR3 is 15 residues. Authors' methods: Reference gene primers were amplified, and this amplification served to estimate nucleated cell counts. Using immunoSEQ multiplex PCR, the repertoire was profiled, and TCRdb retains in-frame clones only, with some absent. V, J and clone size are those of that table, while D and trimming were read from the DNA. The data contain about 65,000 clones, around four fifths of them singletons.

The sequence came from a human donor in a cohort sampled during active COVID-19. The V and J genes are TRBV19 and TRBJ1-5; 12 bases are shared with TRBD1. The sequenced sample was peripheral blood. CDR3 in DNA: TGTGCCAGTAGGGGGGACAGGGGGCGCGGACAGCCCCAGCATTTT. It translates to CASRGDRGRGQPQHF.